This record concerns one TCR beta chain sequence. The sample belongs to a study of technical replicates of blood from a handful of donors. The germline V gene encodes CDR1 ENHRY and CDR2 SYGVKD. This CDR3 comprises 13 residues. The V end lost 8 bases, the J end lost 4 bases, and 15 bases lay between the germline ends. Sequencing was performed with immunoSEQ multiplex PCR; in TCRdb, only in-frame clones are kept and a portion is missing. The profile covers over 55,000 clones, with around 87% appearing a single time and 5% to 6.5% taken by the ten largest. The chain employs TRBV10-3 and TRBJ2-7, with D perhaps matching TRBD2 (5 bases). The receptor's source is a human donor in good health. Some clones in this sample may be carry-over from other donors' samples. Sample: PBMCs. CDR3 sequence: CAIRRDGYYEQYF. CDR3 in DNA: TGTGCCATCCGCCGGGATGGTTATTACGAGCAGTACTTC.